These T cell receptor beta chains were read from a single sample in a study of cytomegalovirus exposure and HLA in healthy donors. Here immunoSEQ multiplex PCR was the method, and the copy in TCRdb shows in-frame clones only, minus some. The sample includes about 160,000 clones, approximately 80% of them seen just once. Sequenced: PBMCs. The receptor source for this set is a woman younger than 45 in good health and CMV-seronegative. CDR3s include the opening cysteine and the closing phenylalanine or tryptophan.

V gene: TRBV6-1; CDR3 protein: CASSGRTENYGYTF
V gene: TRBV19; CDR3 protein: CASRVEEDEQFF
V gene: TRBV13; CDR3 protein: CASSPPRGLRNEQYF
V gene: TRBV5-8; CDR3 protein: CASSLGQGAATNEKLFF
V gene: TRBV18; CDR3 protein: CASSENSNQPQHF
V gene: TRBV12-5; CDR3 protein: CASGHGGGEQFF
V gene: TRBV30; CDR3 protein: CAWSASTNTDTQYF
V gene: TRBV11-2; CDR3 protein: CASSLGQGALYGYTF
V gene: TRBV4-2; CDR3 protein: CASSQDGRRGNYEQYF
V gene: TRBV15; CDR3 protein: CATSRDSWDREVNEQFF
V gene: TRBV10-3; CDR3 protein: CAITRTGQVNTEAFF
V gene: TRBV2; CDR3 protein: CARTRGQGRHGGNTIYF
V gene: TRBV19; CDR3 protein: CASTPSGGEGYTQYF
V gene: TRBV11-2; CDR3 protein: CASSLRLANRESETQYF
V gene: TRBV4-3; CDR3 protein: CASSLGLAGRARDTQYF
V gene: TRBV27; CDR3 protein: CATWDRGYEQYF
V gene: TRBV7-9; CDR3 protein: CSSSLSSDTQYF
V gene: TRBV27; CDR3 protein: CASSSPGLRSYEQYF
V gene: TRBV2; CDR3 protein: CASSRFADIADSPYEQYF
V gene: TRBV4-3; CDR3 protein: CASSQDPGEAYGYTF
V gene: TRBV9; CDR3 protein: CASSVATAASGRVTDTQYF
V gene: TRBV9; CDR3 protein: CASSPSGAGGYEQYF
V gene: TRBV30; CDR3 protein: CAWSVIGQGANTF
V gene: TRBV18; CDR3 protein: CASSSPGQGNEKLFF
V gene: TRBV5-1; CDR3 protein: CASSLVAGGVTEAFF
V gene: TRBV6-4; CDR3 protein: CASSRSGDGTDTQYF
V gene: TRBV29-1; CDR3 protein: CSVEGPITEAFF
V gene: TRBV2; CDR3 protein: CASSDGGRGSGTGFRTGELFF
V gene: TRBV4-1; CDR3 protein: CASSQEWGSGGARGETQYF
V gene: TRBV4-2; CDR3 protein: CASSQALAGYTDTQYF
V gene: TRBV9; CDR3 protein: CASSVGRDRAYYEQYF
V gene: TRBV29-1; CDR3 protein: CSVGSGSGAYNEQFF
V gene: TRBV15; CDR3 protein: CATSRTLGRGGYTF
V gene: TRBV4-3; CDR3 protein: CASSQEVGRTSGYTF
V gene: TRBV4-3; CDR3 protein: CASSPGTGLAVYNEQFF
V gene: TRBV7-2; CDR3 protein: CASSFGGNTEAFF
V gene: TRBV30; CDR3 protein: CAWSVRASGRETQYF
V gene: TRBV4-3; CDR3 protein: CASSQEPPGSGSSYEQYF
V gene: TRBV27; CDR3 protein: CASSFAGDGYTF
V gene: TRBV2; CDR3 protein: CASSEAFFLTEDYGYTF
V gene: TRBV5-1; CDR3 protein: CASSWGGQRGSYEQYF
V gene: TRBV30; CDR3 protein: CAWSAGGGGWGVGNTIYF
V gene: TRBV5-4; CDR3 protein: CASSFWTGTSGANVLTF
V gene: TRBV27; CDR3 protein: CASSLTGGPYNEQFF
V gene: TRBV19; CDR3 protein: CASSPRQGEGAFF
V gene: TRBV19; CDR3 protein: CASSRYQEISFFSNQPQHF
V gene: TRBV19; CDR3 protein: CASSIGTGHTYEQYF
V gene: TRBV9; CDR3 protein: CASSPRDRGWETQYF
V gene: TRBV7-2; CDR3 protein: CASSSMASTGAYEQYF
V gene: TRBV6-1; CDR3 protein: CASSYSGFGYTF
V gene: TRBV18; CDR3 protein: CASSPRRGSNLNYGYTF
V gene: TRBV6-6; CDR3 protein: CASRGPGQEVKQYF
V gene: TRBV7-3; CDR3 protein: CASSRQGQNTEAFF
V gene: TRBV5-6; CDR3 protein: CASSPGTGWVEQPQHF
V gene: TRBV13; CDR3 protein: CASSGRDFLSYEQYF
V gene: TRBV28; CDR3 protein: CASSPRGQGTDTQYF
V gene: TRBV19; CDR3 protein: CASSSGLADSYNEQFF
V gene: TRBV18; CDR3 protein: CASSPPDRGTEQYF